Listed below are T cell receptor beta chains from one sample, sequenced in a study of T cell repertoires in cytomegalovirus infection. TCRdb passed the reads through MiXCR, listing each CDR3 protein once. The table lists 200,000 to 300,000 distinct CDR3 sequences, approximately 7% of them singletons. Material for sequencing was PBMCs. The receptor source for this set is a human donor in good health (CMV status not recorded). Some clones in this sample may be carry-over from other donors' samples. Each CDR3 is given with its conserved first and last residue. Each record gives: V gene, clone size, D gene, CDR3 protein. D genes are given only for firm matches. The listing skips clone size in some rows; elsewhere it reads once, few, many or a size class.

>TRBV20-1|few|TRBD1
CSASPGQGSSEQYF
>TRBV7-2|many|NA
CASSSSAANTGELFF
>TRBV4-2|few|NA
CASSQSGGAWSPLHF
>TRBV29-1|NA|TRBD2
CSVPTSGGFNEQFF
>TRBV7-2|many|TRBD1
CASSTSTGVNEKLFF
>TRBV29-1|many|NA
CSVERGGNYGYTF
>TRBV10-3|few|NA
CAISESRGGNNEQFF
>TRBV28|many|NA
CASSLVSEGTEAFF
>TRBV12-5|NA|NA
CASGLREYEQYF
>TRBV7-2|many|TRBD1
CASSLRSGGDGYTF
>TRBV6-2/TRBV6-3|few|TRBD1
CASTGTGSYNEQFF
>TRBV7-2|many|NA
CASSLTETYQPQHF
>TRBV19|many|TRBD1
CASSISGQHSGANVLTF
>TRBV5-1|many|NA
CASSLERGTSYNEQFF
>TRBV20-1|many|NA
CSARGNPRGTAKNIQYF
>TRBV20-1|many|NA
CSARVGLRPPDF
>TRBV7-2|many|TRBD1
CASTQQGTNEKLFF
>TRBV18|many|NA
CASSRVQGSNSPLHF
>TRBV27|few|NA
CASRGQSSHEQYF
>TRBV20-1|many|NA
CSANQGDIQYF
>TRBV7-8|many|NA
CASSQTGSAFF
>TRBV6-4|few|TRBD2
CASSVWRGGDNEQFF
>TRBV25-1|many|NA
CASSEGGWPTNEKLFF
>TRBV12-3/TRBV12-4|many|TRBD1
CASSWGQVWNTEAFF
>TRBV12-3/TRBV12-4|many|TRBD1
CASRPAGTGTEKLFF
>TRBV5-4|many|NA
CASSLNRTQETQYF
>TRBV11-3|many|TRBD1
CASSLTGYNEQFF
>TRBV3-1|few|NA
CASSQGAAPFPKDEQFF
>TRBV2|NA|TRBD1
CASTKEGTGGVSGELFF
>TRBV7-2|many|NA
CASSLEMANQPQHF
>TRBV12-3/TRBV12-4|many|TRBD1
CASSFKGADSPLHF
>TRBV6-5|many|NA
CASSYGGGSNQPQHF
>TRBV27|NA|TRBD2
CASSVLSGGATGELFF
>TRBV7-9|NA|TRBD1
CASSSLDRAFQETQYF
>TRBV6-1|many|TRBD1
CASSFEGQGGHF
>TRBV6-6|many|NA
CASKPGADYGYTF
>TRBV7-2|many|NA
CASSAGPSREQYF
>TRBV3-1|many|NA
CASSSPGDTLRTEAFF
>TRBV5-1|many|NA
CASSLPGQANSYEQYF
>TRBV28|many|NA
CASTPLHLAKNIQYF
>TRBV2|few|NA
CASSLQGIDEKLFF
>TRBV11-3|many|TRBD1
CASSSGTGGDTQYF